This entry lists 11 T cell receptor beta chains sequenced from one sample in a study of OX40 agonist ivuxolimab in advanced cancers. Data came from immunoSEQ multiplex PCR; TCRdb stores just in-frame clones and leaves some out. This table has over 15,000 clones, about four fifths appearing once. The sequences come from CD4+ or CD8+ T cells sorted from blood, collected in a trial of the OX40 agonist ivuxolimab. Source of these receptors: an adult with an advanced solid tumor such as melanoma, head and neck, liver or kidney cancer.

V usage is TRBV6-4 and J usage is TRBJ1-5; D call uncertain. Germline-derived CDR1 and CDR2 are MRHNA and SNTAGT. The V gene lost 7 bases and the J gene lost 6 bases, with 16 bases spanning the gap. This CDR3 is 14 amino acids long. CDR3 sequence (DNA): TGTGCCAGCACCGAAGGTCCGGGTACTCAGCCCCAGCATTTT. Translated, it gives CASTEGPGTQPQHF.

This clone has just a few counts. The chain uses TRBV4-1 and TRBJ2-2; unclear D gene. Trimming removed 1 base at V and 2 bases at J, with 8 bases between. The CDR3 extends over 15 amino acids. Germline V lookup: CDR1 MGHRA, CDR2 YSYEKL. The CDR3 DNA is TGCGCCAGCAGCCAAGTAATCAGCAACACCGGGGAGCTGTTTTTT. This gives the protein CASSQVISNTGELFF.

This clone is a singleton in its sample. This rearrangement joins TRBV10-2 to TRBJ1-1; 9 bases line up with TRBD1. Per the germline V gene, CDR1 is WSHSY and CDR2 is SAAADI. Germline trimming cut 7 bases from V and 3 bases from J; bases unmatched to any gene: 6. The CDR3 is 14 amino acids. The CDR3 region is CASNPGQGYTEAFF. The CDR3 coding sequence is TGCGCCAGCAATCCGGGACAGGGATACACTGAAGCTTTCTTT.

The rearrangement uses TRBV10-3 and TRBJ2-7, with 11 bases fitting TRBD1. From germline, CDR1 is ENHRY and CDR2 SYGVKD. The CDR3 has 15 residues. With 2 bases clipped from V and 5 bases from J, the junction kept 5 bases outside the gene matches. In nucleotides, the CDR3 is TGTGCCATCAGTGAGCCCGGGACAGGGGGTGACGAGCAGTACTTC. It specifies CAISEPGTGGDEQYF.

The chain joins TRBV6-1 to TRBJ2-4, with D possibly being TRBD1 (5 bases). Trimming pared 2 bases from V and 6 bases from J, leaving 8 bases between. The length of the CDR3 is 13 residues. The germline V gene encodes CDR1 MNHNS and CDR2 SASEGT. The CDR3 spells CASSEPGINIQYF. DNA for the CDR3: TGTGCCAGCAGTGAACCAGGGATAAACATTCAGTACTTC.

This chain uses TRBV5-4 with TRBJ2-5, with D perhaps TRBD1 (6 bases). The germline gives CDR1 SGHNT, CDR2 YYREEE (reference sequence). The CDR3 consists of 14 residues. Between the trimmed V and J ends, which lost 1 base and 5 bases, there was a span of 12 bases. CDR3 protein: CASSLWAGDETQYF. The CDR3 nucleotides are TGTGCCAGCAGCTTGTGGGCAGGGGACGAGACCCAGTACTTC.

The V gene is TRBV25-1, the J gene TRBJ2-2, with a weak D call TRBD2 (7 bases). This CDR3 has 14 residues. V dropped 6 bases and J dropped 4 bases, with 12 bases sitting between them. CDR1 MGHDK and CDR2 SYGVNS come from the germline V gene. CDR3 protein: CASSKGGSTGELFF. The CDR3 DNA sequence: TGTGCCAGCAGCAAGGGGGGGTCCACCGGGGAGCTGTTTTTT.

The J gene is TRBJ2-6, the V gene TRBV18; TRBD1 matches at 12 bases. The CDR3 has 17 amino acids. V shed 8 bases and J 2 bases; nucleotides not matched to a gene: 7. CDR1 KGHSH and CDR2 LQKENI come from the germline V gene. CDR3 in amino acids: CASLGTGGLAGANVLTF. As DNA, the CDR3 is TGTGCCAGCCTCGGGACAGGGGGCTTGGCTGGGGCCAACGTCCTGACTTTC.

This sequence joins TRBV19 and TRBJ2-7; 13 bases line up with TRBD2. V gave up 4 bases and J gave up 6 bases; unmatched junction bases: 3. Germline V gene data show CDR1 as LNHDA and CDR2 as SQIVND (reference sequence). This CDR3 has 14 amino acids. The CDR3 protein is CASSTGLAGVEQYF. As DNA, the CDR3 is TGTGCCAGTAGTACCGGACTAGCGGGAGTCGAGCAGTACTTC.

This chain joins TRBV28 and TRBJ1-5; D gene unclear. Germline lookup yields CDR1 MDHEN and CDR2 SYDVKM. The V and J ends lost 5 bases and 0 bases respectively, with 11 bases between them. This CDR3 is 15 amino acids long. CDR3: CASSHNQYSNQPQHF. The CDR3 DNA reads as TGTGCCAGCAGTCACAACCAATATAGCAATCAGCCCCAGCATTTT.

The sample holds one count of this clone. The rearrangement uses TRBV7-9 and TRBJ2-7; 9 bases are a match to TRBD2. This CDR3 spans 15 amino acids. Unmatched junction bases numbered 6, after V lost 5 bases and J lost 1 base. Germline V gene data show CDR1 as SEHNR and CDR2 as FQNEAQ (reference sequence). The CDR3 bases are TGTGCCAGCAGCCCCCGGACTAGCGAGTCCTACGAGCAGTACTTC. Protein: CASSPRTSESYEQYF.